The rows below give T cell receptor beta chains drawn from one sample of a study of blood T cell repertoires in COVID-19. This table comes from immunoSEQ multiplex PCR, and its TCRdb copy is limited to in-frame clones, with some not included. The table lists some 100,000 clones, under 90% of them singletons. The sequencing sample was made of peripheral blood. The source of these receptors is a human donor with active COVID-19. The donor label of this sample is uncertain. The CDR3 runs from the conserved cysteine through the conserved F or W. The order of the fields is clone size, J gene, V gene, D gene, CDR3 DNA, CDR3 protein. A D gene is named only where the DNA matches it firmly. Size tells how often a clone was seen (once, few, many) or the class of an expanded clone, and some rows leave it out.

>NA|TRBJ2-7|TRBV6-5|TRBD1
TGTGCCAGCAGTTACTCCGGGACAGGGCGCTACGAGCAGTACTTC
CASSYSGTGRYEQYF
>once|TRBJ2-2|TRBV4-1|NA
TGCGCCAGCAGTCCAGGGCTCCGGGGGGCGAGGACCGGGGAGCTGTTTTTT
CASSPGLRGARTGELFF
>NA|TRBJ1-6|TRBV27|NA
TGTGCCAGCAGTTCACCGGGACAAATTAATTCACCCCTCCACTTT
CASSSPGQINSPLHF
>NA|TRBJ2-5|TRBV29-1|TRBD1
TGCAGCGTGGGACAGGGCCAAGAGACCCAGTACTTC
CSVGQGQETQYF
>once|TRBJ2-7|TRBV4-3|TRBD1
TGCGCCAGCAGCCAAGATTCAGGGGGCAGGAGAAGGCAGTACTTC
CASSQDSGGRRRQYF
>NA|TRBJ2-5|TRBV7-2|NA
TGTGCCAGCACCACGACTTGGGAAGAGACCCAGTACTTC
CASTTTWEETQYF
>NA|TRBJ2-2|TRBV9|NA
TGTGCCAGCAGCCCGTCAGGGTTCGGGGAGCTGTTTTTT
CASSPSGFGELFF
>NA|TRBJ2-3|TRBV14|NA
TGTGCCAGCAGCCAAGAGACTAGGCTGACAGATACGCAGTATTTT
CASSQETRLTDTQYF
>once|TRBJ2-1|TRBV27|TRBD1
TGTGCCAGCAGTTCAGGGGGTGAGCAGTTCTTC
CASSSGGEQFF
>once|TRBJ2-5|TRBV6-2/TRBV6-3|NA
TGTGCCAGCAGTAGAACTAGTGGTTTTGTTACGGAGACCCAGTACTTC
CASSRTSGFVTETQYF
>NA|TRBJ2-2|TRBV6-2/TRBV6-3|NA
TGTGCCAGCAGTTACGGGTTGGCGGGGAACACCGGGGAGCTGTTTTTT
CASSYGLAGNTGELFF
>NA|TRBJ1-1|TRBV7-9|TRBD1
TGTGCCAGCAGCTCGGGACAGACAAACACTGAAGCTTTCTTT
CASSSGQTNTEAFF
>NA|TRBJ1-2|TRBV7-2|NA
TGTGCCAGCAGCTTAACAGGGACCTATGGCTACACCTTC
CASSLTGTYGYTF
>NA|TRBJ1-4|TRBV4-3|NA
TGCGCCAGCAGCCAAGCAATCAGGGGTGATGAAAAACTGTTTTTT
CASSQAIRGDEKLFF
>NA|TRBJ2-6|TRBV7-6|TRBD2
TGTGCCAGCAGCTTTCGCGGGGGAGGGGCCAACGTCCTGACTTTC
CASSFRGGGANVLTF
>NA|TRBJ1-1|TRBV3-1/TRBV3-2|NA
TGTGCCAGCAGCCAAGAGCCCGCTATGAACACTGAAGCTTTCTTT
CASSQEPAMNTEAFF